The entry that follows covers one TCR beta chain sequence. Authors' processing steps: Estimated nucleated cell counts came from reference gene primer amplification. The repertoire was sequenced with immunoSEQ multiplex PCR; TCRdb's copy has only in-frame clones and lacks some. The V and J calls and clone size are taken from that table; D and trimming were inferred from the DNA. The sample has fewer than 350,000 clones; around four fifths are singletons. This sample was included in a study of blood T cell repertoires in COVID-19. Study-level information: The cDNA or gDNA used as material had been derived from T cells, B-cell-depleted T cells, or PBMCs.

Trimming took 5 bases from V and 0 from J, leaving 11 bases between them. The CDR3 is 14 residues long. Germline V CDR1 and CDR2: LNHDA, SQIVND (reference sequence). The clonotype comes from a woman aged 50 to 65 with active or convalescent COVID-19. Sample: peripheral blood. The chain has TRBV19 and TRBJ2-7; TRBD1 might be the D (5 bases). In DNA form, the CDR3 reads TGTGCCAGTAGTCCGACAGTGTTCTCCTACGAGCAGTACTTC. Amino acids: CASSPTVFSYEQYF. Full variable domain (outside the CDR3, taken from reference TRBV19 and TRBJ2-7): DGGITQSPKYLFRKEGQNVTLSCEQNLNHDAMYWYRQDPGQGLRLIYYSQIVNDFQKGDIAEGYSVSREKKESFPLTVTSAQKNPTAFYLCASSPTVFSYEQYFGPGTRLTVT.